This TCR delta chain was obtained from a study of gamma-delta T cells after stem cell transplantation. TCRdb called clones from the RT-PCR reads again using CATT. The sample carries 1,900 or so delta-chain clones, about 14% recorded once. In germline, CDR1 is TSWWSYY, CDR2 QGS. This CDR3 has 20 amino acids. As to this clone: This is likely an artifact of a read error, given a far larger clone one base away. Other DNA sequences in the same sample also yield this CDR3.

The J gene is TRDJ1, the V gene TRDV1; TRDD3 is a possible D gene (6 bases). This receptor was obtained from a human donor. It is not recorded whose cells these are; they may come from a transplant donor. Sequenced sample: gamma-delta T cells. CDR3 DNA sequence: TGTGCCCTTGGGGAACTAGGTCCCAGGCCGCCCCGGCCGGGGGAATATAAACTCATCTTT. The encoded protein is CALGELGPRPPRPGEYKLIF.